Here is one TCR beta chain with its context. The antigen remains undetermined. The record originates from a study of T cell responses to AZD1222 COVID-19 vaccine. Method: immunoSEQ multiplex PCR; TCRdb's copy keeps in-frame clones and lacks some. The repertoire includes approximately 180,000 clones, 88% of them detected once, and roughly 26% sits in the top ten. Per germline, CDR1 MRHNA and CDR2 SNTAGT. The CDR3 runs 14 residues. V was pared by 2 bases and J by 3 bases, with 0 bases of the junction left unmatched. Study findings and constraints: Only five to seven AZD1222 recipients tested seropositive at baseline. Variant regions that are unmutated are reportedly the target of nearly half of spike-specific TCRs. White British people made up most donors, females outnumbered males, and clonal diversity was possibly underestimated.

The chain recombines TRBV6-4 with TRBJ1-1; 10 nucleotides agree with TRBD1. This sample comprised peripheral blood, obtained 28 days after the second AZD1222 dose. This receptor was taken from an adult who received the AZD1222 COVID-19 vaccine. The chain's CDR3 is CASSDGTGDTEAFF. The CDR3, as DNA: TGTGCCAGCAGTGACGGGACAGGGGACACTGAAGCTTTCTTT.